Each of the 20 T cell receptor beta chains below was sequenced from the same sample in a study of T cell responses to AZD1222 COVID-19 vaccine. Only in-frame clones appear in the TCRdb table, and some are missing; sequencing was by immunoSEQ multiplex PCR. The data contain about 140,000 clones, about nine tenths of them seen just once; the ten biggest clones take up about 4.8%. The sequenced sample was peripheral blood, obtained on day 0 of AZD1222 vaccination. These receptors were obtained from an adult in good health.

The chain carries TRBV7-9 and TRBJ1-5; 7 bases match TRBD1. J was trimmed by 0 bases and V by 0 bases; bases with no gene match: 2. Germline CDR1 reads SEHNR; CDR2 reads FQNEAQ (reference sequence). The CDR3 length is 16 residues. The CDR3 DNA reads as TGTGCCAGCAGCTTAGCCTACAGGGGTAGCAATCAGCCCCAGCATTTT. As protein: CASSLAYRGSNQPQHF.

CDR3 in amino acids: CATSRSGGTDTQYF. CDR3 DNA sequence: TGTGCCACCAGCAGGAGCGGGGGCACAGATACGCAGTATTTT. The chain is built from TRBV15 and TRBJ2-3; TRBD2 agrees at 7 bases. Germline trimming cut 3 bases from V and 1 base from J; bases unmatched to any gene: 1. Germline CDR1 and CDR2: LNHNV and YYDKDF (reference sequence). The CDR3 consists of 14 residues.

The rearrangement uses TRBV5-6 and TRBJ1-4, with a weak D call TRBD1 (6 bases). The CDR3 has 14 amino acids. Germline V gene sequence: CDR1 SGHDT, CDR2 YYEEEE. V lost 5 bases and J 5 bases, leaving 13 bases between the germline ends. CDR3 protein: CASRSTGRNEKLFF. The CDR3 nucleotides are TGTGCCAGCAGGTCGACAGGCCGGAATGAAAAACTGTTTTTT.

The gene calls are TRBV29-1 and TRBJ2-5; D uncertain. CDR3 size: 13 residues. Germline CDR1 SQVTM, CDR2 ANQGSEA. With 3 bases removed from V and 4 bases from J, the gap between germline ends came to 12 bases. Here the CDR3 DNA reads TGCAGCGTTGACGTGGGTGTTAGAGAGACCCAGTACTTC. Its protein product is CSVDVGVRETQYF.

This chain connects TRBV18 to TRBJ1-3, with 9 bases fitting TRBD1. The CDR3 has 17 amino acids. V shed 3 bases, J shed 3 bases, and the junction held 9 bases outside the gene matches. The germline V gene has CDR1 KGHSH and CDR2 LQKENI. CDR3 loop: CASSPYKGQGSGNTIYF. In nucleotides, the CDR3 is TGTGCCAGCTCACCCTACAAAGGACAGGGGAGTGGAAACACCATATATTTT.

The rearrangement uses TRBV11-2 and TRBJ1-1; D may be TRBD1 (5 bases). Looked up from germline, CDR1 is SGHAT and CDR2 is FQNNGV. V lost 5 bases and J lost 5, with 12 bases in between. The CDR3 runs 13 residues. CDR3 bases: TGTGCCAGCAGCGCTTGGGGGGGGACTGAAGCTTTCTTT. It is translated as CASSAWGGTEAFF.

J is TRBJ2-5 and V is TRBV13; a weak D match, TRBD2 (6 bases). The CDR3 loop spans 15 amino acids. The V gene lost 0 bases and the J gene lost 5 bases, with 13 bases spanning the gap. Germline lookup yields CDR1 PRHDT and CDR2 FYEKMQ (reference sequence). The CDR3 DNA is TGTGCCAGCAGCTTAGGCCTGGGGGGAGAGGAGACCCAGTACTTC. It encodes CASSLGLGGEETQYF. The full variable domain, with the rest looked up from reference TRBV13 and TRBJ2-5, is AAGVIQSPRHLIKEKRETATLKCYPIPRHDTVYWYQQGPGQDPQFLISFYEKMQSDKGSIPDRFSAQQFSDYHSELNMSSLELGDSALYFCASSLGLGGEETQYFGPGTRLLVL.

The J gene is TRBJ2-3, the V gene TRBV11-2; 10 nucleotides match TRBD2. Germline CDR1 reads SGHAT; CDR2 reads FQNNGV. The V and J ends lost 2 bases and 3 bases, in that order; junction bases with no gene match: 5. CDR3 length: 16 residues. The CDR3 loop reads CASSLTSGVGTDTQYF. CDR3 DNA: TGTGCCAGCAGCTTAACTAGCGGGGTAGGGACAGATACGCAGTATTTT.

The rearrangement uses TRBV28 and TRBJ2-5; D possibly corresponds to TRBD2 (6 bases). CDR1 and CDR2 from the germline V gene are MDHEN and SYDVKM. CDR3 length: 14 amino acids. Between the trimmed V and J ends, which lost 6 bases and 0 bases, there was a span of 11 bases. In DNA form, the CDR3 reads TGTGCCAGCAGCCTGGCGGGACACCAAGAGACCCAGTACTTC. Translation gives CASSLAGHQETQYF.

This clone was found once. CDR3 in DNA: TGTGCCAGCAGGGCTCCCCCAGGATCAACTAATGAAAAACTGTTTTTT. As protein: CASRAPPGSTNEKLFF. The chain combines TRBV2 with TRBJ1-4; D remains ambiguous. V was trimmed by 6 bases and J by 0 bases, leaving 14 bases between them. Per germline, CDR1 SNHLY and CDR2 FYNNEI. The CDR3 loop spans 16 amino acids. Complete variable domain (other parts from reference TRBV2 and TRBJ1-4): EPEVTQTPSHQVTQMGQEVILRCVPISNHLYFYWYRQILGQKVEFLVSFYNNEISEKSEIFDDQFSVERPDGSNFTLKIRSTKLEDSAMYFCASRAPPGSTNEKLFFGSGTQLSVL.

CDR3 DNA sequence: TGTGCCAGCAGCTTGAGGACAGGGGGCTTGGACACTGAAGCTTTCTTT. Protein product: CASSLRTGGLDTEAFF. The chain recombines TRBV5-4 with TRBJ1-1, with 11 bases fitting TRBD1. With 1 base clipped from V and 3 bases from J, the junction kept 5 bases outside the gene matches. Germline V gene lookup returns CDR1 SGHNT and CDR2 YYREEE (reference sequence). CDR3 size: 16 residues.

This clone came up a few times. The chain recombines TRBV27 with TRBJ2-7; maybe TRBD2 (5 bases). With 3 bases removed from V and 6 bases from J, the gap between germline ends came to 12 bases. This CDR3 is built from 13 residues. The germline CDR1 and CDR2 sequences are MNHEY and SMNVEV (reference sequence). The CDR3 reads CASSFPGNGEQYF. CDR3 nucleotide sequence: TGTGCCAGCAGTTTCCCCGGGAATGGCGAGCAGTACTTC.

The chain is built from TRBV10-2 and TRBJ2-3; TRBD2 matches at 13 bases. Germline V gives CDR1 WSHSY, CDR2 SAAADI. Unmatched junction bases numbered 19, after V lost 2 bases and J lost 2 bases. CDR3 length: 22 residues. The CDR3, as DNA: TGCGCCAGCAGTGAGGGTATGAGACTAGCGGGGGGCTCCGTTCAAATCACAGATACGCAGTATTTT. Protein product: CASSEGMRLAGGSVQITDTQYF.

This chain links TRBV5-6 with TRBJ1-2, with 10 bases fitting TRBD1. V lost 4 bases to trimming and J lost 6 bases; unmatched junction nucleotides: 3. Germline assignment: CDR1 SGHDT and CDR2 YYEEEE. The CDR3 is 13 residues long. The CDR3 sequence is CASSPDRGNGYTF. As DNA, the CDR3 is TGTGCCAGCAGCCCGGACAGGGGGAATGGCTACACCTTC.

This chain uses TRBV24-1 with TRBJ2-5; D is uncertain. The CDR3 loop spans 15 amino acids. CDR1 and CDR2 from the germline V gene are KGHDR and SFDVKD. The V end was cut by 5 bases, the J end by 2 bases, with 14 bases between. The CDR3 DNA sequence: TGTGCCACCAGTGGTACAGAGCCAGAGCAAGAGACCCAGTACTTC. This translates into CATSGTEPEQETQYF.

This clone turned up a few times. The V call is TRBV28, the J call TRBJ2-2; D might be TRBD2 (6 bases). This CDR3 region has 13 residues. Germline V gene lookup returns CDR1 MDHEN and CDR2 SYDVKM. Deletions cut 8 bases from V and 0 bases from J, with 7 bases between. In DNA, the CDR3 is TGTGCCAGCCTAGCGTCGAACACCGGGGAGCTGTTTTTT. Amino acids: CASLASNTGELFF.

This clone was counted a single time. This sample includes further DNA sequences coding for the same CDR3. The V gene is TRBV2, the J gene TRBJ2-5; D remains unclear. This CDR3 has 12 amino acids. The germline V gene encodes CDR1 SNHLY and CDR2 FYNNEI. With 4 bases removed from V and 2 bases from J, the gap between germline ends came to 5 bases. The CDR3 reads CASSVLQETQYF. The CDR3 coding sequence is TGTGCCAGCAGTGTACTGCAAGAGACCCAGTACTTC.

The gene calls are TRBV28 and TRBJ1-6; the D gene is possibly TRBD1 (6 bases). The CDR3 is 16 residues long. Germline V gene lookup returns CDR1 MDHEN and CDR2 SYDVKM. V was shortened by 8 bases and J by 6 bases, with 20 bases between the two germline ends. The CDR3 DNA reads TGTGCCAGCTTGGGAGGGGGGATTGGGGGTAATTCACCCCTCCACTTT. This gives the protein CASLGGGIGGNSPLHF. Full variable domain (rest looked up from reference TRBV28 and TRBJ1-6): DVKVTQSSRYLVKRTGEKVFLECVQDMDHENMFWYRQDPGLGLRLIYFSYDVKMKEKGDIPEGYSVSREKKERFSLILESASTNQTSMYLCASLGGGIGGNSPLHFGNGTRLTVT.

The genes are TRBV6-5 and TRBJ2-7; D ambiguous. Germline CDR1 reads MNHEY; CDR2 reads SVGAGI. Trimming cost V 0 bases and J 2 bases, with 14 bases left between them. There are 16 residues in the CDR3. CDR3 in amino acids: CASSYSLGGLTYEQYF. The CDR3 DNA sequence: TGTGCCAGCAGTTACTCGCTCGGTGGGTTGACCTACGAGCAGTACTTC.

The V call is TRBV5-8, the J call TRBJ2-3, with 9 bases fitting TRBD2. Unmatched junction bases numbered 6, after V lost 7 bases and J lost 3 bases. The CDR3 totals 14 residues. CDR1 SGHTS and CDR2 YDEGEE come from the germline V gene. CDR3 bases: TGTGCCAGCTCAATGCGGGGGGGAACAGATACGCAGTATTTT. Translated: CASSMRGGTDTQYF.